One and the same sample provided the 3 T cell receptor beta chains below, sequenced in a study of lymphopenia after photon versus proton radiotherapy. Clones were sequenced by immunoSEQ multiplex PCR, and TCRdb holds only the in-frame ones, with some missing. The sample holds fewer than 25,000 clones, around 89% seen once. This material consisted of peripheral blood, taken from a patient treated with proton-based radiotherapy. Receptors were obtained from a man older than 75 with esophageal cancer.

This chain joins TRBV10-2 and TRBJ2-1, with D unresolved. V was trimmed by 3 bases and J by 8 bases, leaving 17 bases between them. From germline, CDR1 is WSHSY and CDR2 SAAADI. This CDR3 contains 15 residues. The CDR3 nucleotides read TGCGCCAGCAGTGATTTTGCGTTATTTGGCGATGAGCAGTTCTTC. It specifies CASSDFALFGDEQFF.

The gene calls are TRBV11-2 and TRBJ2-7; unclear D gene. V gave up 0 bases and J gave up 4 bases, with 19 bases separating them. The CDR3 extends over 17 amino acids. Germline CDR1 is SGHAT and CDR2 is FQNNGV. The DNA for the CDR3 is TGTGCCAGCAGCTTAGATACGGCGTCAGGCATTCTTTACGAGCAGTACTTC. Translation: CASSLDTASGILYEQYF.

The chain is built from TRBV6-6 and TRBJ1-1, with 7 nucleotides matching TRBD1. Germline V lookup: CDR1 MNHNY, CDR2 SVGAGI (reference sequence). The CDR3 length is 14 residues. Losses at the gene ends were 4 bases for V and 4 bases for J; bases not matched to a gene: 6. CDR3 in amino acids: CASSSQTGRTEAFF. CDR3 DNA sequence: TGTGCCAGCAGTTCCCAGACAGGGCGCACTGAAGCTTTCTTT.